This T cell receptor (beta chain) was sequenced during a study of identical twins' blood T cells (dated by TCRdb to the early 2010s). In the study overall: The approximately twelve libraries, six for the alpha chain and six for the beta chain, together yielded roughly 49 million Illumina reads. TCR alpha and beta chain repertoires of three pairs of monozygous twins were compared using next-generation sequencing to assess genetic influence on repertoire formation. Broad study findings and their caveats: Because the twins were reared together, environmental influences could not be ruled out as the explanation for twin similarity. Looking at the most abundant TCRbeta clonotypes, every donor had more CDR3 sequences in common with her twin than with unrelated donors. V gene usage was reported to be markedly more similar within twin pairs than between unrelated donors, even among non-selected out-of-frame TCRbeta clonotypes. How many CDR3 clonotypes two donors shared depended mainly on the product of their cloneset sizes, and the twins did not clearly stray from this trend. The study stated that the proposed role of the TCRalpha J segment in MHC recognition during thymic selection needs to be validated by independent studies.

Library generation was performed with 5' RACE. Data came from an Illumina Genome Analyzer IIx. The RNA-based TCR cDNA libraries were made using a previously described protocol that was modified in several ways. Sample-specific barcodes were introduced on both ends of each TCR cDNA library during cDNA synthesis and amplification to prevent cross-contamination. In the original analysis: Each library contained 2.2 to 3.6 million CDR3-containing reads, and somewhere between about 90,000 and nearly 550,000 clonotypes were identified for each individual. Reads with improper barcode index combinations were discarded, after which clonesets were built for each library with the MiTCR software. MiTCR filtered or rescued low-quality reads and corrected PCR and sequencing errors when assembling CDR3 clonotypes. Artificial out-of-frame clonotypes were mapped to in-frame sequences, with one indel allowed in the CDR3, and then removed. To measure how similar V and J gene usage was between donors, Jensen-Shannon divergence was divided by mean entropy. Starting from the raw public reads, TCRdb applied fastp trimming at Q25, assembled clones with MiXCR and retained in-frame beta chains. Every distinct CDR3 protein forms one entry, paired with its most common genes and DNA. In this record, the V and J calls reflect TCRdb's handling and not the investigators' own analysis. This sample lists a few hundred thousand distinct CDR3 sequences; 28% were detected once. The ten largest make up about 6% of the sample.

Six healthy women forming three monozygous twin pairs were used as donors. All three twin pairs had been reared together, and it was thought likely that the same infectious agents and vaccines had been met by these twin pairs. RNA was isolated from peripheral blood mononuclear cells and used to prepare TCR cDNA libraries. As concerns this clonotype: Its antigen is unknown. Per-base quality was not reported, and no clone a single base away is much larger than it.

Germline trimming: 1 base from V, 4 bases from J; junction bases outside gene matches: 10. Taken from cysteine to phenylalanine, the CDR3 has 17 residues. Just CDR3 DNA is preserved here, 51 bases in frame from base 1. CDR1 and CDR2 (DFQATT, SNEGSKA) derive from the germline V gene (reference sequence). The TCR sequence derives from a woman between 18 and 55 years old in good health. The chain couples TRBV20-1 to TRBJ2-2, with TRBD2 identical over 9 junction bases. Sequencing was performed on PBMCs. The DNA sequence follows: TGCAGTGCTAGAGGACTAGCGGCGAGAGAGGGCACCGGGGAGCTGTTTTTT. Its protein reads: CSARGLAAREGTGELFF.